The 25 T cell receptor beta chains presented below share a single source sample, sequenced in a study of CD8+ T cells in alopecia areata. The sequencing template was cDNA reverse transcribed from extracted RNA. Clones were read by immunoSEQ multiplex PCR, and TCRdb kept only the in-frame ones, dropping some. The sample includes 150,000 to 200,000 clones, more than 60% of them seen just once. The material was CD4+ T cells sorted from blood, obtained at week 0. The receptors originated from a human donor with alopecia areata.

Comment on this clone: One junction end does not reproduce the germline sequence, and a read error may be involved. The J gene is TRBJ2-7, the V gene TRBV6-5; 12 nucleotides align to TRBD1. Germline CDR1 and CDR2: MNHEY and SVGAGI. There are 11 residues in the CDR3. In DNA form, the CDR3 reads TGTGCCAGTTCCGGGACAGGGGGCTGGAACTTC. Its translation: CASSGTGGWNF.

The chain uses TRBV6-5 and TRBJ1-1; 7 bases agree with TRBD1. There are 13 residues in the CDR3. Trimming cost V 6 bases and J 4 bases; bases outside gene matches: 5. Germline CDR1 reads MNHEY; CDR2 reads SVGAGI. CDR3 nucleotide sequence: TGTGCCAGCAGACCTGACAGGGCCACTGAAGCTTTCTTT. Translated: CASRPDRATEAFF.

The chain recombines TRBV27 with TRBJ1-5; D is possibly TRBD1 (5 bases). CDR1 MNHEY and CDR2 SMNVEV come from the germline V gene (reference sequence). Trimming removed 5 bases at V and 2 bases at J, with 16 bases between. The CDR3 contains 16 residues. The CDR3 reads CASSRHQGLGNQPQHF. CDR3 DNA sequence: TGTGCCAGCAGTCGACATCAGGGACTCGGCAATCAGCCCCAGCATTTT.

The rearrangement joins TRBV29-1 to TRBJ1-1; 7 positions match TRBD1. The CDR3 contains 14 residues. The V segment lost 4 bases and the J segment 2 bases; nucleotides outside the gene matches: 7. Germline V gives CDR1 SQVTM, CDR2 ANQGSEA. The CDR3 nucleotides read TGCAGCGTTGCCTCCGGGACAGCTAACACTGAAGCTTTCTTT. Its protein product is CSVASGTANTEAFF.

The chain has TRBV11-2 and TRBJ1-5, with D uncertain. The CDR3 has 13 amino acids. Germline loops: CDR1 SGHAT, CDR2 FQNNGV. V lost 0 bases and J 7 bases, leaving 7 bases between the germline ends. The CDR3 DNA reads as TGTGCCAGCAGCTTAGATCTAGGACAGCCCCAGCATTTT. Encoded protein: CASSLDLGQPQHF.

Written as DNA, the CDR3 is TGTGCCAGCAGCCCAAGGGCGATAGCGGGGGGGCTCGGCAATGAGCAGTTCTTC. As protein: CASSPRAIAGGLGNEQFF. The chain is built from TRBV11-2 and TRBJ2-1; TRBD2 matches 11 bases. Germline V gene data show CDR1 as SGHAT and CDR2 as FQNNGV. Germline trimming cut 5 bases from V and 6 bases from J; bases unmatched to any gene: 15. This CDR3 spans 18 amino acids.

V is TRBV4-3 and J is TRBJ1-2, with D possibly being TRBD1 (5 bases). CDR3 length: 14 residues. Germline lookup yields CDR1 LGHNA and CDR2 YSLEER. Between the trimmed V and J ends, which lost 3 bases and 4 bases, there was a span of 12 bases. CDR3 nucleotides: TGCGCCAGCAGCCAGGAAGGGGAGAGCTATGGCTACACCTTC. This encodes CASSQEGESYGYTF.

The V call is TRBV11-2, the J call TRBJ2-1; D may be TRBD2 (7 bases). This CDR3 is 16 amino acids long. Germline lookup yields CDR1 SGHAT and CDR2 FQNNGV. V was trimmed by 4 bases and J by 4 bases, leaving 17 bases between them. The CDR3 DNA reads as TGTGCCAGCAGCTCTTTCCGCGGGGGCCAATACAATGAGCAGTTCTTC. Translation: CASSSFRGGQYNEQFF.

The chain uses TRBV7-3 and TRBJ1-1; D is perhaps TRBD1 (5 bases). Trimming removed 3 bases at V and 4 bases at J, with 9 bases between. The CDR3 extends over 13 amino acids. Germline V gives CDR1 SGHTA, CDR2 FQGTGA. CDR3 in amino acids: CASSLGPVTEAFF. DNA for the CDR3: TGTGCCAGCAGCTTGGGACCGGTCACTGAAGCTTTCTTT.

This chain uses TRBV30 with TRBJ1-1, with 7 bases aligning to TRBD1. Trimming removed 0 bases from V and 9 bases from J; junction bases left unmatched: 4. Germline V gives CDR1 GTSNPN, CDR2 SVGIG (reference sequence). The CDR3 covers 12 residues. The DNA of the CDR3 is TGTGCCTGGAGTGTGGGGACAGCCAAAGCTTTCTTT. This sequence encodes CAWSVGTAKAFF.

This clone was seen a few times. The genes are TRBV29-1 and TRBJ2-3, with no clear D. Between the trimmed V and J ends, which lost 6 bases and 6 bases, there was a span of 10 bases. This CDR3 contains 11 residues. Germline values: CDR1 SQVTM, CDR2 ANQGSEA. In nucleotides, the CDR3 is TGCAGCGTCTTGAGATCCGATACGCAGTATTTT. Its translation is CSVLRSDTQYF.

This clone occurred a few times. The chain links TRBV23-1 to TRBJ1-1; possibly TRBD1 for D (5 bases). TRBV23-1 is placed among ORFs of uncertain function. Trimming shortened V by 9 bases and J by 7 bases, and 18 bases separated the two germline ends. The CDR3 totals 13 residues. The CDR3: CAREGQELIEAFF. CDR3 bases: TGCGCCAGAGAGGGGCAGGAGTTGATTGAAGCTTTCTTT.

This clone was detected only a few times. The chain uses TRBV29-1 and TRBJ1-5; 7 bases match TRBD1. V trimming: 6 bases; J trimming: 6 bases; junction bases outside the gene matches: 8. Germline CDR1 SQVTM, CDR2 ANQGSEA. This CDR3 spans 13 amino acids. The CDR3 DNA reads TGCAGCGTCCTACAGGGGATTAGTCAGCCCCAGCATTTT. It yields the protein CSVLQGISQPQHF.

The gene calls are TRBV30 and TRBJ1-5; TRBD1 matches at 9 bases. The CDR3 spans 15 residues. Looked up from germline, CDR1 is GTSNPN and CDR2 is SVGIG (reference sequence). Losses at the gene ends were 1 base for V and 6 bases for J; bases not matched to a gene: 7. The CDR3 here is CAWSGGQGHGQPQHF. DNA of the CDR3: TGTGCCTGGAGTGGGGGACAGGGCCATGGTCAGCCCCAGCATTTT. The entire variable domain, with the rest obtained from reference TRBV30 and TRBJ1-5, is as follows: SQTIHQWPATLVQPVGSPLSLECTVEGTSNPNLYWYRQAAGRGLQLLFYSVGIGQISSEVPQNLSASRPQDRQFILSSKKLLLSDSGFYLCAWSGGQGHGQPQHFGDGTRLSIL.

This clone was counted a few times. The DNA for the CDR3 is TGCAGCGTTGTTGAGGGAGCCTACGAGCAGTACTTC. Residues: CSVVEGAYEQYF. The chain links TRBV29-1 to TRBJ2-7, with D possibly TRBD2 on 5 matching bases. Germline V lookup: CDR1 SQVTM, CDR2 ANQGSEA. Deletions cut 4 bases from V and 2 bases from J, with 9 bases between. The CDR3 loop spans 12 amino acids.

This rearrangement joins TRBV11-1 to TRBJ2-1; the match to TRBD2 covers 9 bases. This CDR3 is built from 15 residues. Germline V gives CDR1 SGHAT, CDR2 FQDESV (reference sequence). V lost 5 bases and J lost 6; bases outside the gene matches: 8. The CDR3, as DNA: TGTGCCAGCAGCATGCCGGGACTAGCCACCAATGAGCAGTTCTTC. Amino acids: CASSMPGLATNEQFF.

This CDR3 is CASSESSNSPLHF. CDR3 in DNA: TGTGCCAGCAGTGAATCATCTAATTCACCCCTCCACTTT. The chain uses TRBV25-1 and TRBJ1-6; no reliable D call. In germline, CDR1 is MGHDK, CDR2 SYGVNS. The CDR3 contains 13 residues. The ends were cut back, 1 base at V and 6 bases at J, with 4 bases in the middle.

This chain joins TRBV25-1 and TRBJ2-7; perhaps D is TRBD1 or TRBD2 (5 bases each). Germline values: CDR1 MGHDK, CDR2 SYGVNS. V lost 1 base to trimming and J lost 5 bases, with 18 bases between them. The CDR3 runs to 16 residues. The CDR3 region is CASSESIGAGSHEQYF. The CDR3 DNA reads TGTGCCAGCAGTGAATCGATAGGGGCAGGGAGCCACGAGCAGTACTTC.

The chain couples TRBV10-3 to TRBJ1-5; the D gene is possibly TRBD1 (5 bases). V lost 6 bases and J lost 4, with 13 bases in between. In germline, CDR1 is ENHRY, CDR2 SYGVKD. The CDR3 spans 14 residues. The DNA of the CDR3 is TGTGCCATCAGCCGGGACGGGGTAAATCAGCCCCAGCATTTT. It is translated as CAISRDGVNQPQHF.

Of note for this clone: Given a much more abundant clone one base away, this may be a read error. V is TRBV7-2 and J is TRBJ1-5; weak D call: TRBD1 (5 bases). V lost 2 bases and J 6 bases, leaving 8 bases between the germline ends. In germline, CDR1 is SGHTA, CDR2 FQGNSA. This CDR3 has 13 residues. DNA of the CDR3: TGTGCCAGCAGCTTACAGGGCACTCAGCCCCAGCATTTT. Its protein is CASSLQGTQPQHF. Using reference TRBV7-2 and TRBJ1-5 for the parts outside the CDR3, the full variable domain is GAGVSQSPSNKVTEKGKDVELRCDPISGHTALYWYRQSLGQGLEFLIYFQGNSAPDKSGLPSDRFSAERTGGSVSTLTIQRTQQEDSAVYLCASSLQGTQPQHFGDGTRLSIL.

The rearrangement joins TRBV4-3 to TRBJ2-3; the D gene is possibly TRBD2 (5 bases). Germline V gives CDR1 LGHNA, CDR2 YSLEER. The CDR3 totals 15 residues. Trimming left V 0 bases short and J 6 bases short, with 13 bases between. This CDR3 reads CASSQDTPGSDTQYF. DNA for the CDR3: TGCGCCAGCAGCCAAGATACTCCGGGGTCCGATACGCAGTATTTT.

This clone was counted a few times. This chain connects TRBV29-1 to TRBJ2-5; D uncertain. CDR3 length equals 11 residues. The ends were cut back, 4 bases at V and 2 bases at J, with 5 bases in the middle. Germline CDR1 and CDR2: SQVTM and ANQGSEA. The DNA of the CDR3 is TGCAGCGTTGCGGTTCAAGAGACCCAGTACTTC. Residues: CSVAVQETQYF.

CDR3 DNA sequence: TGCAGCGTTGATGGACAGGAGGGCTACACCTTC. Translated: CSVDGQEGYTF. The chain recombines TRBV29-1 with TRBJ1-2; 7 positions agree with TRBD1. The CDR3 covers 11 residues. Trimming cost V 3 bases and J 8 bases; bases outside gene matches: 3. Germline V gives CDR1 SQVTM, CDR2 ANQGSEA.

This chain uses TRBV9 with TRBJ2-1; the D is unclear. The germline V and J ends were trimmed by 0 bases and 0 bases, with 10 bases remaining between them. Germline-derived CDR1 and CDR2 are SGDLS and YYNGEE. CDR3 size: 16 residues. CDR3: CASSVVRGRSYNEQFF. The CDR3 DNA sequence: TGTGCCAGCAGCGTAGTGCGTGGGCGCTCCTACAATGAGCAGTTCTTC.

The genes are TRBV30 and TRBJ2-1; D may be TRBD1 or TRBD2 (6 bases each). This CDR3 has 12 residues. From germline, CDR1 is GTSNPN and CDR2 SVGIG (reference sequence). Trimming cost V 5 bases and J 10 bases, with 15 bases left between them. In DNA, the CDR3 is TGTGCCTGGGGAATGGGGGGCCGAGAGCAGTTCTTC. It yields the protein CAWGMGGREQFF.